This TCR beta chain was found in a study of blood T cell repertoires in COVID-19. Germline CDR1 is SGHNT and CDR2 is YYREEE (reference sequence). This CDR3 contains 15 residues. V gave up 0 bases and J gave up 2 bases, with 8 bases separating them. Clones were read by immunoSEQ multiplex PCR, and TCRdb kept only the in-frame ones, dropping some. The profile shows 150,000 to 200,000 clones, around 82% of them singletons. The chain couples TRBV5-4 to TRBJ2-2; a possible D gene is TRBD2 (7 bases). This TCR derives from a man aged 40-50 years who had recovered from COVID-19. Sequencing was done on a sample of PBMCs or T cells enriched from blood (not recorded which). CDR3 in amino acids: CASSLAGGNTGELFF. CDR3 coding DNA: TGTGCCAGCAGCTTGGCGGGGGGCAACACCGGGGAGCTGTTTTTT.